Below, one T cell receptor (beta chain) is given with its context. The V gene lost 1 base and the J gene lost 6 bases, with 9 bases spanning the gap. The CDR3 spans 14 residues. CDR1 and CDR2 (germline): SEHNR, FQNEAQ (reference sequence). The source of the sample is a study of blood T cell repertoires in COVID-19. Study at large: The United States, Italy and Spain provided the acute and convalescent COVID-19 samples. T cells, B-cell-depleted T cells, or PBMCs provided the cDNA or gDNA that served as material.

Original methodology: Amplification from reference gene primers served as the basis for estimated nucleated cell counts. Libraries were prepared by immunoSEQ multiplex PCR; TCRdb keeps only in-frame clonotypes and omits some of them. That table is the source of V, J and clone size, and D and trimming were worked out from the DNA. The table records around 100,000 clones, 75% to 90% of them present only once. The clonotype comes from a woman aged 80 or older with acute or convalescent COVID-19. The chain combines TRBV7-9 with TRBJ1-4; D perhaps matches TRBD1 (6 bases). The sample taken for sequencing was peripheral blood. The CDR3 loop is CASSLGGPDEKLFF. The CDR3, as DNA: TGTGCCAGCAGCTTAGGGGGGCCGGATGAAAAACTGTTTTTT.